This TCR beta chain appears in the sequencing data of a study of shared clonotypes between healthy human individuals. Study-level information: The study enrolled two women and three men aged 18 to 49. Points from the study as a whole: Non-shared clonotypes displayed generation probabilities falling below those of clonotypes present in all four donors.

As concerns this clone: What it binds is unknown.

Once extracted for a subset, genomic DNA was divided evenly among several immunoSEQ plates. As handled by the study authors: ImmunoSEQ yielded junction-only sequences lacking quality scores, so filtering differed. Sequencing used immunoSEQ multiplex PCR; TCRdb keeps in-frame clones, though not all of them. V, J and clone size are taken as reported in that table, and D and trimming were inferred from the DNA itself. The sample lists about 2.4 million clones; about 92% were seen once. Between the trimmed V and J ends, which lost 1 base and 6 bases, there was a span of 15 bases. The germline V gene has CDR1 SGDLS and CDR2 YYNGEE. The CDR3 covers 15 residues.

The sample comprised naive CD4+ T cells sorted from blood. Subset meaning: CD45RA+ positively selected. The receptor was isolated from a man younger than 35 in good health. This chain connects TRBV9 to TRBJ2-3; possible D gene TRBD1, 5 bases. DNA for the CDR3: TGTGCCAGCAGCGTACAGGGAATAATAGCCGATACGCAGTATTTT. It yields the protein CASSVQGIIADTQYF.